These 6 T cell receptor beta chains originate from one sample sequenced in a study of T-cell memory formation after mild COVID-19. TCRdb fed the 5' RACE reads into MiXCR, producing one record per CDR3 protein. The repertoire holds 300,000 to 400,000 distinct CDR3 sequences, with 28% as singletons. The specimen was PBMCs or a T cell subset sorted from them (not recorded which). The receptors derive from an adult woman who had mild COVID-19 (a few samples of this study predate the infection). Cell type and time point are not known.

The chain uses TRBV12-3 or TRBV12-4 and TRBJ1-1; D gene uncertain. The CDR3 extends over 13 amino acids. Trimming shortened V by 8 bases and J by 7 bases, and 17 bases separated the two germline ends. The CDR3 is CASSLRPWGEAFF. The CDR3 nucleotides are TGTGCCAGCTCGCTGCGTCCTTGGGGTGAAGCTTTCTTT.

The chain couples TRBV24-1 to TRBJ2-1, with TRBD2 matching over 10 bases. The CDR3 runs 18 residues. Germline CDR1 KGHDR, CDR2 SFDVKD. The V and J ends lost 3 bases and 6 bases, in that order; junction bases with no gene match: 13. The CDR3, as DNA: TGTGCCACCAGTGATCCCCCCCTTAAGCGGGGGGGCTTCAATGAGCAGTTCTTC. Amino acid sequence: CATSDPPLKRGGFNEQFF.

This clonotype was counted only a few times. The rearrangement links TRBV7-9 to TRBJ2-1; possible D gene TRBD2, 5 bases. This CDR3 is 14 amino acids long. V gave up 5 bases and J gave up 4 bases, with 12 bases separating them. CDR1 SEHNR and CDR2 FQNEAQ come from the germline V gene (reference sequence). The CDR3 coding sequence is TGTGCCAGCAGCCCCCCGGGAAAGTACAATGAGCAGTTCTTC. Protein: CASSPPGKYNEQFF.

J is TRBJ2-1 and V is TRBV7-2; possible D gene TRBD2, 6 bases. This CDR3 spans 14 amino acids. V dropped 4 bases and J dropped 3 bases, with 10 bases sitting between them. In germline, CDR1 is SGHTA, CDR2 FQGNSA. The CDR3, as DNA: TGTGCCAGCAGCTCCCTAGCGAACTACAATGAGCAGTTCTTC. Translation: CASSSLANYNEQFF.

J is TRBJ1-3 and V is TRBV9, with D possibly TRBD1 on 5 matching bases. The CDR3 has 14 residues. With 5 bases removed from V and 4 bases from J, the gap between germline ends came to 13 bases. Germline values: CDR1 SGDLS, CDR2 YYNGEE. CDR3 nucleotide sequence: TGTGCCAGCAGTCCAGGGCAGGAGGGAAACACCATATATTTT. Translation gives CASSPGQEGNTIYF. Full variable domain (outside the CDR3, taken from reference TRBV9 and TRBJ1-3): DSGVTQTPKHLITATGQRVTLRCSPRSGDLSVYWYQQSLDQGLQFLIQYYNGEERAKGNILERFSAQQFPDLHSELNLSSLELGDSALYFCASSPGQEGNTIYFGEGSWLTVV.

There are many counts of this clonotype. This chain links TRBV7-2 with TRBJ2-3; TRBD1 or TRBD2 may be the D gene (6 bases each). Looked up from germline, CDR1 is SGHTA and CDR2 is FQGNSA. The CDR3 sequence is 15 residues long. Trimming shortened V by 1 base and J by 2 bases, and 10 bases separated the two germline ends. Here the CDR3 DNA reads TGTGCCAGCAGCTTAGGGGGGGCCCTCACAGATACGCAGTATTTT. Its protein is CASSLGGALTDTQYF. Based on the CDR3 plus reference TRBV7-2 and TRBJ2-3, the full variable domain is GAGVSQSPSNKVTEKGKDVELRCDPISGHTALYWYRQSLGQGLEFLIYFQGNSAPDKSGLPSDRFSAERTGGSVSTLTIQRTQQEDSAVYLCASSLGGALTDTQYFGPGTRLTVL.